This passage covers 20 T cell receptor beta chains from one sample sequenced in a study of beta chain features in type 1 diabetes. Expressed TCRB transcripts were sequenced because the entire RNA isolate underwent reverse transcription. Produced via immunoSEQ multiplex PCR; TCRdb's table is partial and in-frame only. This sample has roughly 610,000 clones; about 14% occur once, and the top ten carry about 0.097%. Sequences were obtained from naive CD4+ T cells from blood. Receptors originate from a man in his late teens or twenties in good health.

This clone was counted only a few times. CDR3 in DNA: TGTGCCAGCAGCTTATTAAAGAAGCGAGAAGAGACCCAGTACTTC. Protein product: CASSLLKKREETQYF. The V gene is TRBV7-3, the J gene TRBJ2-5; D is unresolved. CDR3 length: 15 amino acids. Germline CDR1 and CDR2: SGHTA and FQGTGA. V gave up 2 bases and J gave up 3 bases, with 13 bases separating them.

This clone was counted only a few times. The gene calls are TRBV5-4 and TRBJ2-5; 8 nucleotides line up with TRBD1. Germline trimming cut 5 bases from V and 4 bases from J; bases unmatched to any gene: 7. This CDR3 has 14 amino acids. Germline CDR1 reads SGHNT; CDR2 reads YYREEE (reference sequence). CDR3 residues: CASRFDRGGETQYF. As DNA, the CDR3 is TGTGCCAGCAGATTTGACAGGGGAGGAGAGACCCAGTACTTC.

The chain links TRBV28 to TRBJ2-3, with D possibly being TRBD2 (6 bases). The CDR3 length is 15 residues. The germline V gene has CDR1 MDHEN and CDR2 SYDVKM. V lost 6 bases to trimming and J lost 5 bases, with 18 bases between them. The CDR3 bases are TGTGCCAGCAGATTTGACGGGCTCGGGGGAGATACGCAGTATTTT. It yields the protein CASRFDGLGGDTQYF.

CDR3 amino acids: CASSQAQGSYEQYF. The CDR3 DNA follows: TGTGCCAGCAGCCAAGCCCAGGGGTCCTACGAGCAGTACTTC. The chain carries TRBV14 and TRBJ2-7, with D possibly matching TRBD1 (6 bases). V was cut by 1 base and J by 1 base, with 8 bases left in between. Per germline, CDR1 SGHDN and CDR2 FVKESK. The CDR3 covers 14 residues.

This chain connects TRBV7-9 to TRBJ1-1; the D gene is possibly TRBD1 (5 bases). With 1 base removed from V and 4 bases from J, the gap between germline ends came to 25 bases. The CDR3 totals 19 residues. The germline gives CDR1 SEHNR, CDR2 FQNEAQ (reference sequence). CDR3: CASSLVILRGLPYGTEAFF. The DNA for the CDR3 is TGTGCCAGCAGCTTAGTTATTTTAAGGGGTTTGCCTTATGGCACTGAAGCTTTCTTT.

CDR3 sequence (DNA): TGTGCCAGCAGCTTGGGGGAGCTCGGCTACACCTTC. This sequence encodes CASSLGELGYTF. The V gene is TRBV5-6, the J gene TRBJ1-2; D is unclear. Germline V gene sequence: CDR1 SGHDT, CDR2 YYEEEE. This CDR3 region has 12 residues. Trimming left V 0 bases short and J 8 bases short, with 8 bases between.

J is TRBJ1-5 and V is TRBV9, with TRBD1 as a possible D gene (6 bases). Trimming cost V 0 bases and J 6 bases, with 10 bases left between them. There are 14 residues in the CDR3. CDR1 is SGDLS, CDR2 YYNGEE, per germline. The CDR3 sequence is CASSVDTGSQPQHF. The CDR3, as DNA: TGTGCCAGCAGCGTAGATACAGGGTCTCAGCCCCAGCATTTT.

This clone has more than one count but fewer than ten. The rearrangement uses TRBV5-1 and TRBJ1-3; D unresolved. From germline, CDR1 is SGHRS and CDR2 YFSETQ. V gave up 4 bases and J gave up 0 bases, with 5 bases separating them. CDR3 size: 13 residues. CDR3 DNA sequence: TGCGCCAGCAGCCTCTTCTCTGGAAACACCATATATTTT. Its protein is CASSLFSGNTIYF.

This clone occurred a few times. The chain uses TRBV29-1 and TRBJ2-3; TRBD1 matches 9 bases. Germline-derived CDR1 and CDR2 are SQVTM and ANQGSEA. The CDR3 contains 19 residues. The V and J ends lost 0 bases and 2 bases, in that order; junction bases with no gene match: 15. In nucleotides, the CDR3 is TGCAGCGTTGAAGATCCGAACAGGGGGCTCGGTGCGAACACAGATACGCAGTATTTT. Residues: CSVEDPNRGLGANTDTQYF.

This clone was counted only a few times. V and J are TRBV6-5 and TRBJ2-3; tentative D call: TRBD1 (5 bases). The germline CDR1 and CDR2 sequences are MNHEY and SVGAGI. Trimming pared 3 bases from V and 2 bases from J, leaving 12 bases between. The CDR3 consists of 15 residues. CDR3 nucleotides: TGTGCCAGCAGTTATAAGGGGCAGACCACAGATACGCAGTATTTT. Residues: CASSYKGQTTDTQYF.

The table lists this clone with a few counts. The chain employs TRBV15 and TRBJ2-3; no clear D gene. The V end was cut by 0 bases, the J end by 0 bases, with 7 bases between. The CDR3 length is 15 residues. The V gene's germline CDR1 is LNHNV and CDR2 YYDKDF (reference sequence). The DNA of the CDR3 is TGTGCCACCAGCAGAGATCGGATTAGCACAGATACGCAGTATTTT. It yields the protein CATSRDRISTDTQYF.

CDR3 amino acids: CASSLEDRGYGYTF. In nucleotides, the CDR3 is TGCGCCAGCAGCTTGGAGGACAGGGGCTATGGCTACACCTTC. The chain recombines TRBV5-1 with TRBJ1-2; 9 bases are shared with TRBD1. V lost 0 bases to trimming and J lost 4 bases; unmatched junction nucleotides: 1. Germline V gene sequence: CDR1 SGHRS, CDR2 YFSETQ. The CDR3 covers 14 residues.

This clone was found once. The CDR3, as DNA: TGCGCCAGCAGCCCGGGGAGAGGGGCGGGACCCTACAATGAGCAGTTCTTC. Translated: CASSPGRGAGPYNEQFF. V usage is TRBV5-1 and J usage is TRBJ2-1, with D possibly matching TRBD2 (6 bases). Trimming removed 4 bases at V and 2 bases at J, with 19 bases between. The germline V gene encodes CDR1 SGHRS and CDR2 YFSETQ. The CDR3 is 17 residues long.

The V and J genes are TRBV18 and TRBJ1-3; D is perhaps TRBD1 (5 bases). CDR3 length: 15 residues. V lost 3 bases and J 0 bases, leaving 9 bases between the germline ends. The germline V gene has CDR1 KGHSH and CDR2 LQKENI. The CDR3 DNA follows: TGTGCCAGCTCACCGGGGGGACCCTCTGGAAACACCATATATTTT. Its protein is CASSPGGPSGNTIYF. Drawing the rest from reference TRBV18 and TRBJ1-3, the complete variable domain is NAGVMQNPRHLVRRRGQEARLRCSPMKGHSHVYWYRQLPEEGLKFMVYLQKENIIDESGMPKERFSAEFPKEGPSILRIQQVVRGDSAAYFCASSPGGPSGNTIYFGEGSWLTVV.

The rearrangement links TRBV5-4 to TRBJ1-1; no definite D call. The V and J ends lost 4 bases and 2 bases respectively, with 9 bases between them. The germline V gene has CDR1 SGHNT and CDR2 YYREEE (reference sequence). The CDR3 is 13 residues long. CDR3 sequence reads: CASSQGRNTEAFF. The CDR3 coding sequence is TGTGCCAGCAGCCAAGGGAGAAACACTGAAGCTTTCTTT.

The chain couples TRBV29-1 to TRBJ1-1; TRBD1 matches 7 bases. Per germline, CDR1 SQVTM and CDR2 ANQGSEA. J gave up 1 base and V 4 bases, and 6 bases lay outside the gene matches. CDR3 length equals 14 residues. The CDR3 DNA sequence: TGCAGCGTTGGAACACAGGGGAGGAACACTGAAGCTTTCTTT. Translating gives CSVGTQGRNTEAFF.

This clone came up a few times. The CDR3: CATSGPDRGRNNQPQHF. Written as DNA, the CDR3 is TGTGCCACCAGCGGACCCGACAGGGGCCGGAACAATCAGCCCCAGCATTTT. The genes are TRBV15 and TRBJ1-5, with 8 bases lining up with TRBD1. Per the germline V gene, CDR1 is LNHNV and CDR2 is YYDKDF (reference sequence). After removal of 5 bases from V and 3 bases from J, the junction contained 12 bases not matched to a gene. This CDR3 contains 17 residues.

A few counts support this clone. Here the CDR3 reads CASSTGGQSTDTQYF. In DNA form, the CDR3 reads TGCGCCAGCAGCACCGGCGGACAGAGCACAGATACGCAGTATTTT. J is TRBJ2-3 and V is TRBV5-1, with D possibly TRBD1 on 6 matching bases. V dropped 4 bases and J dropped 0 bases, with 12 bases sitting between them. The CDR3 runs to 15 residues. Germline loops: CDR1 SGHRS, CDR2 YFSETQ.

This clone was observed a handful of times. The rearrangement links TRBV4-3 to TRBJ2-4, with D unclear. The CDR3 runs 17 residues. V was shortened by 0 bases and J by 1 base, with 13 bases between the two germline ends. Per the germline V gene, CDR1 is LGHNA and CDR2 is YSLEER. DNA of the CDR3: TGCGCCAGCAGCCAAGATCTAGGGATAAGGGCCAAAAACATTCAGTACTTC. Encoded protein: CASSQDLGIRAKNIQYF.

V usage is TRBV5-1 and J usage is TRBJ1-2, with no clear D. Trimming stripped 0 bases from V and 4 bases from J, with 10 bases between. This CDR3 is built from 14 residues. Germline V CDR1 and CDR2: SGHRS, YFSETQ. CDR3 in amino acids: CASSLARFSYGYTF. CDR3 DNA: TGCGCCAGCAGCTTGGCCAGATTTAGCTATGGCTACACCTTC.